These 10 T cell receptor beta chains came from one sample sequenced in a study of blood T cell repertoires in COVID-19. Sequencing used immunoSEQ multiplex PCR; TCRdb keeps in-frame clones, though not all of them. The table lists hundreds of thousands of clones, roughly 87% of them singletons. Sequencing used peripheral blood. These receptors came from a woman between 18 and 29 years old who had recovered from COVID-19.

The V call is TRBV30, the J call TRBJ1-2; 9 nucleotides agree with TRBD1. In germline, CDR1 is GTSNPN, CDR2 SVGIG (reference sequence). With 5 bases clipped from V and 9 bases from J, the junction kept 10 bases outside the gene matches. The CDR3 is 13 residues long. The CDR3: CAWGGQGPLRYTF. The CDR3 region has the DNA TGTGCCTGGGGGGGACAGGGCCCTCTTCGCTACACCTTC.

The rearrangement uses TRBV5-8 and TRBJ1-5, with D unclear. The V gene lost 0 bases and the J gene lost 6 bases, with 13 bases spanning the gap. In germline, CDR1 is SGHTS, CDR2 YDEGEE. CDR3 length: 15 residues. This CDR3 is CASSLVFPLGQPQHF. In DNA form, the CDR3 reads TGTGCCAGCAGCTTGGTCTTCCCCCTCGGTCAGCCCCAGCATTTT.

The CDR3 here is CASSQMYEQYF. The CDR3 nucleotides read TGTGCCAGCAGTCAGATGTACGAGCAGTACTTC. J is TRBJ2-7 and V is TRBV6-5; no clear D. CDR1 is MNHEY, CDR2 SVGAGI, per germline. V was clipped by 5 bases and J by 4 bases, with 6 bases between them. The CDR3 totals 11 residues.

The chain joins TRBV27 to TRBJ1-2, with TRBD1 matching over 9 bases. CDR3 size: 13 residues. Germline V gives CDR1 MNHEY, CDR2 SMNVEV (reference sequence). The junction had 6 bases not matched to a gene; V was cut back by 5 bases and J by 8 bases. Here the CDR3 reads CASSPQGAQGYTF. Here the CDR3 DNA reads TGTGCCAGCAGTCCACAGGGGGCGCAAGGCTACACCTTC.

V usage is TRBV10-3 and J usage is TRBJ2-7, with TRBD1 matching 8 bases. Germline V gene data show CDR1 as ENHRY and CDR2 as SYGVKD. With V trimmed by 5 bases and J by 2 bases, 5 bases remained unmatched. The CDR3 runs to 14 residues. The CDR3 sequence: CAISPGTGTYEQYF. CDR3 DNA: TGTGCCATCAGTCCCGGGACAGGAACCTACGAGCAGTACTTC.

The rearrangement joins TRBV19 to TRBJ1-1; D gene unclear. Trimming pared 7 bases from V and 0 bases from J, leaving 9 bases between. The germline V gene has CDR1 LNHDA and CDR2 SQIVND (reference sequence). The CDR3 length is 13 residues. CDR3 sequence (DNA): TGTGCCAGTACCCCGGTGGTGAACACTGAAGCTTTCTTT. It is translated as CASTPVVNTEAFF.

This clone has a single count. The chain couples TRBV5-1 to TRBJ1-1, with D maybe TRBD1 (5 bases). CDR1 and CDR2 from the germline V gene are SGHRS and YFSETQ. The V end was cut by 2 bases, the J end by 0 bases, with 11 bases between. This CDR3 region has 15 residues. The DNA of the CDR3 is TGCGCCAGCAGCTTTGGGGACTTGATGAACACTGAAGCTTTCTTT. Translating gives CASSFGDLMNTEAFF.

The chain carries TRBV19 and TRBJ1-5; D might be TRBD1 (5 bases). The CDR3 has 14 residues. Germline V gene sequence: CDR1 LNHDA, CDR2 SQIVND (reference sequence). Trimming took 7 bases from V and 7 from J, leaving 17 bases between them. CDR3 bases: TGTGCCAGTACTTGGCCGGGGGGAGGGCAGCCCCAGCATTTT. Protein: CASTWPGGGQPQHF.

The V call is TRBV29-1, the J call TRBJ1-1; possibly TRBD1 for D (5 bases). This CDR3 is 12 amino acids long. Trimming cost V 5 bases and J 4 bases, with 11 bases left between them. Germline assignment: CDR1 SQVTM and CDR2 ANQGSEA. CDR3 loop: CSVFTGGTEAFF. The CDR3 nucleotides read TGCAGCGTTTTTACGGGGGGCACTGAAGCTTTCTTT.

The rearrangement uses TRBV27 and TRBJ1-2, with a possible D match to TRBD1 (5 bases). V shed 2 bases and J shed 0 bases, with 10 bases lying between them. Germline CDR1 reads MNHEY; CDR2 reads SMNVEV (reference sequence). The length of the CDR3 is 15 residues. This chain's CDR3 is CASSLQGSTNYGYTF. The CDR3 nucleotides are TGTGCCAGCAGTTTACAGGGATCGACTAACTATGGCTACACCTTC.